Presented here are 30 T cell receptor beta chains from one specimen sequenced in a study of blood T cell repertoires in COVID-19 (dated by TCRdb to 2020 to 2021). Library construction relied on the immunoSEQ multiplex PCR assay. TCRdb retrieved this table from immuneACCESS and kept in-frame rearrangements only. Not all clones are present; in checked studies, unresolved V genes account for under half, and no reason is known for the remainder. The sample table records just over 250,000 clones; about 88% of these occur just once. Roughly 4% of the sample is in the top ten clones. The sample taken for sequencing was peripheral blood. The receptors shown here come from a man in his sixties who had recovered from COVID-19.

This clone was found a few times. The V and J genes are TRBV24-1 and TRBJ2-2; 9 nucleotides line up with TRBD1. The CDR3 runs to 16 residues. Germline assignment: CDR1 KGHDR and CDR2 SFDVKD. V was clipped by 3 bases and J by 6 bases; unmatched bases: 7. CDR3 DNA sequence: TGTGCCACCAGTGATGCCGGGACAGGGAGGGCCGGGGAGCTGTTTTTT. Amino acid sequence: CATSDAGTGRAGELFF.

The V call is TRBV5-6, the J call TRBJ1-1; TRBD1 matches at 8 bases. This CDR3 region has 16 residues. V lost 1 base, J lost 4 bases, and 9 bases stayed unmatched. Germline V gene data show CDR1 as SGHDT and CDR2 as YYEEEE. CDR3 amino acids: CASSLWAGGSTTEAFF. Here the CDR3 DNA reads TGTGCCAGCAGCTTGTGGGCAGGGGGCTCAACCACTGAAGCTTTCTTT.

The rearrangement links TRBV7-8 to TRBJ1-4; no firm D call. V was trimmed by 2 bases and J by 10 bases, leaving 14 bases between them. CDR1 is SGHVS, CDR2 FQNEAQ, per germline. The CDR3 contains 14 residues. The CDR3 reads CASSLFPGSGKLFF. CDR3 bases: TGTGCCAGCAGCTTATTTCCGGGAAGCGGAAAACTGTTTTTT.

The chain joins TRBV29-1 to TRBJ2-5; D remains ambiguous. There are 13 residues in the CDR3. Deletions cut 6 bases from V and 2 bases from J, with 13 bases between. The germline V gene has CDR1 SQVTM and CDR2 ANQGSEA. The CDR3 region is CSVHNNLQETQYF. Written as DNA, the CDR3 is TGCAGCGTCCACAACAATTTACAAGAGACCCAGTACTTC. The full variable domain, rest sourced from reference TRBV29-1 and TRBJ2-5, is SAVISQKPSRDICQRGTSLTIQCQVDSQVTMMFWYRQQPGQSLTLIATANQGSEATYESGFVIDKFPISRPNLTFSTLTVSNMSPEDSSIYLCSVHNNLQETQYFGPGTRLLVL.

The V and J genes are TRBV9 and TRBJ2-7; no firm D call. Germline V gene lookup returns CDR1 SGDLS and CDR2 YYNGEE. V was pared by 0 bases and J by 3 bases, with 10 bases between. The CDR3 is 14 residues long. The CDR3 nucleotides read TGTGCCAGCAGCGTAGGAGGTAGGAGCTACGAGCAGTACTTC. Amino acid sequence: CASSVGGRSYEQYF.

The chain's CDR3 is CASSRSIGTGGEKLFF. The CDR3 DNA is TGTGCCAGCAGCCGTAGTATAGGGACGGGAGGCGAAAAACTGTTTTTT. The chain has TRBV9 and TRBJ1-4; TRBD1 might be the D (5 bases). This CDR3 comprises 16 residues. The V end was cut by 4 bases, the J end by 8 bases, with 21 bases between. Germline-derived CDR1 and CDR2 are SGDLS and YYNGEE.

V and J are TRBV3-1 (or the pseudogene TRBV3-2) and TRBJ2-2; 8 bases map to TRBD1. The CDR3 covers 15 residues. CDR1 is LGHDT, CDR2 YNNKEL, per germline (reference sequence). The V segment lost 4 bases and the J segment 1 base; nucleotides outside the gene matches: 2. CDR3 sequence: CASSPGTGNTGELFF. CDR3 DNA sequence: TGTGCCAGCAGCCCCGGGACAGGGAACACCGGGGAGCTGTTTTTT.

The V gene is TRBV7-9, the J gene TRBJ1-5; 7 nucleotides line up with TRBD1. The germline V gene has CDR1 SEHNR and CDR2 FQNEAQ (reference sequence). Losses at the gene ends were 2 bases for V and 2 bases for J; bases not matched to a gene: 6. This CDR3 has 16 amino acids. The CDR3 sequence: CASSLKEGGRNQPQHF. The CDR3 DNA reads TGTGCCAGCAGCTTAAAGGAAGGGGGCCGCAATCAGCCCCAGCATTTT.

V and J are TRBV11-2 and TRBJ2-2, with D maybe TRBD2 (6 bases). V lost 5 bases, J lost 0 bases, and 7 bases lay in between. Germline lookup yields CDR1 SGHAT and CDR2 FQNNGV. This CDR3 is built from 14 residues. CDR3 amino acids: CASSSGSNTGELFF. The DNA of the CDR3 is TGTGCCAGCAGCAGCGGGTCGAACACCGGGGAGCTGTTTTTT. Full variable domain (outside the CDR3, taken from reference TRBV11-2 and TRBJ2-2): EAGVAQSPRYKIIEKRQSVAFWCNPISGHATLYWYQQILGQGPKLLIQFQNNGVVDDSQLPKDRFSAERLKGVDSTLKIQPAKLEDSAVYLCASSSGSNTGELFFGEGSRLTVL.

This sequence joins TRBV2 and TRBJ2-1, with 11 bases identical to TRBD2. The CDR3 length is 14 residues. Per the germline V gene, CDR1 is SNHLY and CDR2 is FYNNEI. V lost 7 bases and J lost 6; bases outside the gene matches: 5. CDR3 loop: CASTGGLAVNEQFF. CDR3 bases: TGTGCCAGCACCGGGGGACTAGCGGTCAATGAGCAGTTCTTC.

The chain uses TRBV7-8 and TRBJ1-5; TRBD1 is a possible D gene (6 bases). Germline CDR1 reads SGHVS; CDR2 reads FQNEAQ. The CDR3 consists of 18 residues. With 3 bases removed from V and 2 bases from J, the gap between germline ends came to 20 bases. The CDR3 sequence is CASSFQQGPSRGNQPQHF. In nucleotides, the CDR3 is TGTGCCAGCAGCTTCCAACAGGGTCCGTCGCGTGGCAATCAGCCCCAGCATTTT. Looking up the rest from reference TRBV7-8 and TRBJ1-5 gives the full variable domain: GAGVSQSPRYKVAKRGQDVALRCDPISGHVSLFWYQQALGQGPEFLTYFQNEAQLDKSGLPSDRFFAERPEGSVSTLKIQRTQQEDSAVYLCASSFQQGPSRGNQPQHFGDGTRLSIL.

The V call is TRBV24-1, the J call TRBJ1-2; TRBD1 might be the D (5 bases). The CDR3 has 16 amino acids. Germline-derived CDR1 and CDR2 are KGHDR and SFDVKD. V gave up 3 bases and J gave up 2 bases, with 15 bases separating them. This chain's CDR3 is CATSDGGVGQNYGYTF. CDR3 coding DNA: TGTGCCACCAGTGATGGTGGGGTGGGGCAGAACTATGGCTACACCTTC.

The chain is built from TRBV5-8 and TRBJ1-5, with 7 bases fitting TRBD1. With V trimmed by 3 bases and J by 2 bases, 8 bases remained unmatched. CDR1 is SGHTS, CDR2 YDEGEE, per germline. The CDR3 extends over 16 amino acids. CDR3 nucleotide sequence: TGTGCCAGCAGCTCGAGACAGGGAAGGGGCAATCAGCCCCAGCATTTT. As protein: CASSSRQGRGNQPQHF.

The chain joins TRBV7-9 to TRBJ1-2; tentatively, D is TRBD1 (5 bases). CDR3 size: 15 residues. Germline V lookup: CDR1 SEHNR, CDR2 FQNEAQ (reference sequence). Trimming pared 2 bases from V and 0 bases from J, leaving 10 bases between. The CDR3 DNA follows: TGTGCCAGCAGCTTAAAGGGGTTGGCTAACTATGGCTACACCTTC. Translating gives CASSLKGLANYGYTF.

The chain is built from TRBV11-2 and TRBJ2-5; 7 nucleotides align to TRBD2. CDR1 and CDR2 from the germline V gene are SGHAT and FQNNGV. This CDR3 is built from 15 residues. V was clipped by 5 bases and J by 2 bases; unmatched bases: 8. Here the CDR3 reads CASSDRDYLQETQYF. In DNA, the CDR3 is TGTGCCAGCAGCGACCGGGACTACTTGCAAGAGACCCAGTACTTC.

This rearrangement joins TRBV20-1 to TRBJ2-7, with 8 positions matching TRBD2. With 3 bases clipped from V and 1 base from J, the junction kept 5 bases outside the gene matches. Germline CDR1 is DFQATT and CDR2 is SNEGSKA (reference sequence). This CDR3 has 14 amino acids. The CDR3 here is CSASTSGPSYEQYF. CDR3 coding DNA: TGCAGTGCTAGTACTAGCGGACCTTCCTACGAGCAGTACTTC.

The rearrangement uses TRBV6-5 and TRBJ2-1; 8 positions match TRBD2. J gave up 4 bases and V 5 bases, and 4 bases lay outside the gene matches. The CDR3 loop spans 14 amino acids. Per germline, CDR1 MNHEY and CDR2 SVGAGI. For the CDR3, the DNA is TGTGCCAGCAGTCGGGCTAGCGGGTACAATGAGCAGTTCTTC. As protein: CASSRASGYNEQFF.

This chain joins TRBV7-2 and TRBJ1-5; D is unclear. The CDR3 is 14 amino acids. The germline V and J ends were trimmed by 1 base and 6 bases, with 10 bases remaining between them. Per the germline V gene, CDR1 is SGHTA and CDR2 is FQGNSA. The CDR3 DNA sequence: TGTGCCAGCAGCTTAGTAACCGGGAGTCAGCCCCAGCATTTT. This translates into CASSLVTGSQPQHF.

The V and J genes are TRBV21-1 and TRBJ2-7; the listed D gene, TRBD2, was not tested against the DNA. TRBV21-1 is tagged as a pseudogene. The CDR3 is 17 residues long. CDR3 DNA: TGTGCCAGCAGCCTCCAAACCGGCGGGCAGGAGAACTACGAGCAGTACTTC. This translates into CASSLQTGGQENYEQYF.

The rearrangement links TRBV10-2 to TRBJ1-5; unclear D gene. CDR1 and CDR2 (germline): WSHSY, SAAADI. The V and J ends lost 0 bases and 11 bases respectively, with 17 bases between them. The CDR3 runs 15 residues. The CDR3 region has the DNA TGCGCCAGCAGTGAGTCGAGGGCAGCCGGAGAAGCCCAGCATTTT. It is translated as CASSESRAAGEAQHF.

The V and J genes are TRBV19 and TRBJ1-2; D gene unclear. The germline V and J ends were trimmed by 5 bases and 4 bases, with 8 bases remaining between them. CDR1 LNHDA and CDR2 SQIVND come from the germline V gene (reference sequence). The length of the CDR3 is 12 residues. CDR3 protein: CASSPISYGYTF. CDR3 in DNA: TGTGCCAGTAGTCCCATTTCCTATGGCTACACCTTC.

The V call is TRBV24-1, the J call TRBJ1-5; 7 bases line up with TRBD1. CDR1 and CDR2 from the germline V gene are KGHDR and SFDVKD. The V and J ends lost 5 bases and 7 bases, in that order; junction bases with no gene match: 7. The CDR3 extends over 14 amino acids. CDR3 DNA sequence: TGTGCCACCAGTGTAGGTCAGGGGGGCCAGCCCCAGCATTTT. Translated: CATSVGQGGQPQHF.

CDR3 nucleotides: TGTGCCAGCAGCTTAGCGCACGGGGGGCGGGACACTGAAGCTTTCTTT. The encoded protein is CASSLAHGGRDTEAFF. The chain joins TRBV7-9 to TRBJ1-1, with D perhaps TRBD1 (6 bases). CDR1 and CDR2 (germline): SEHNR, FQNEAQ (reference sequence). The CDR3 is made up of 16 amino acids. V shed 0 bases and J shed 3 bases, with 14 bases lying between them.

V usage is TRBV9 and J usage is TRBJ2-7; 9 bases fit TRBD2. V lost 4 bases to trimming and J lost 0 bases; unmatched junction nucleotides: 17. CDR1 is SGDLS, CDR2 YYNGEE, per germline. There are 19 residues in the CDR3. This CDR3 reads CASSHPTSGNNPSSYEQYF. CDR3 nucleotide sequence: TGTGCCAGCAGCCACCCGACTAGCGGCAACAACCCTAGCTCCTACGAGCAGTACTTC.

This chain uses TRBV3-1 (or the pseudogene TRBV3-2) with TRBJ2-3; 7 bases map to TRBD2. Trimming cost V 6 bases and J 8 bases; bases outside gene matches: 14. The CDR3 consists of 15 residues. Germline V gene lookup returns CDR1 LGHDT and CDR2 YNNKEL (reference sequence). CDR3 loop: CASSPLLGLPGTQYF. Written as DNA, the CDR3 is TGTGCCAGCAGTCCCCTCCTGGGACTACCCGGTACGCAGTATTTT.

V usage is TRBV24-1 and J usage is TRBJ2-1; 10 positions match TRBD2. CDR3 length equals 15 residues. Germline CDR1 is KGHDR and CDR2 is SFDVKD. V shed 5 bases, J shed 7 bases, and the junction held 7 bases outside the gene matches. Written as DNA, the CDR3 is TGTGCCACCAGTGGAGCGGGGGGGCCGAGGAATGAGCAGTTCTTC. Its translation is CATSGAGGPRNEQFF.

The rearrangement joins TRBV18 to TRBJ2-7; no reliable D call. CDR1 KGHSH and CDR2 LQKENI come from the germline V gene. CDR3 length equals 11 residues. Trimming left V 3 bases short and J 7 bases short, with 7 bases between. The CDR3, as DNA: TGTGCCAGCTCACCGCAGAGGGAGCAGTACTTC. Residues: CASSPQREQYF.

The J gene is TRBJ2-7, the V gene TRBV6-5; D ambiguous. Trimming took 5 bases from V and 5 from J, leaving 13 bases between them. The CDR3 extends over 13 amino acids. CDR1 is MNHEY, CDR2 SVGAGI, per germline. The CDR3 sequence: CASSLPLGNEQYF. CDR3 DNA sequence: TGTGCCAGCAGTCTCCCTCTGGGCAACGAGCAGTACTTC.

Here the CDR3 DNA reads TGTGCCAGTAGGGTTGGCAGTCAGCCCCAGCATTTT. This gives the protein CASRVGSQPQHF. The J gene is TRBJ1-5, the V gene TRBV19; D gene unclear. The V end was cut by 6 bases, the J end by 6 bases, with 9 bases between. The CDR3 runs 12 residues. CDR1 is LNHDA and CDR2 is SQIVND in the germline V gene (reference sequence).

The V and J genes are TRBV5-1 and TRBJ2-3, with a weak D call TRBD2 (6 bases). Germline lookup yields CDR1 SGHRS and CDR2 YFSETQ. This CDR3 has 15 residues. V lost 3 bases and J lost 3, with 14 bases in between. This CDR3 is CASSSAGSTTDTQYF. The CDR3 nucleotides are TGCGCCAGCAGCTCGGCGGGGTCAACTACAGATACGCAGTATTTT.